A selection of T cell receptor beta chains follows, all from one sample in a study of shared clonotypes between healthy human individuals. The repertoire was sequenced with immunoSEQ multiplex PCR; TCRdb's copy has only in-frame clones and lacks some. The sample gives over 700,000 clones, roughly 72% of which show up once; 1.8% is in the top ten. Specimen: memory CD4+ T cells sorted from blood. These receptors were taken from a woman aged 25-40 years in good health. Each CDR3 is given with its conserved first and last residue. D genes are given only for firm matches. For some rows the clone size is stated as once, few or many, or as a class when expanded; others skip it.

D gene | clone size | J gene | V gene | CDR3 DNA | CDR3 protein
TRBD2 | many | TRBJ2-1 | TRBV11-2 | TGTGCCAGCAGCTCTTATAGCGGGAGCTCCTACAATGAGCAGTTCTTC | CASSSYSGSSYNEQFF
. | . | TRBJ2-7 | TRBV19 | TGTGCCAGTACGACCGCGGGACGCATTATTGTGGAGCAGTACTTC | CASTTAGRIIVEQYF
. | once | TRBJ2-2 | TRBV5-1 | TGCGCCAGCAGCTTGGCCGCACAGTTGGATACCGGGGAGCTGTTTTTT | CASSLAAQLDTGELFF
TRBD1 | once | TRBJ1-1 | TRBV6-1 | TGTGCCAGCAGTGAAGGGACAGGGTTGAACACTGAAGCTTTCTTT | CASSEGTGLNTEAFF
. | . | TRBJ2-2 | TRBV19 | TGTGCCAGTAGTGCTACAGGGTACATGAACACCGGGGAGCTGTTTTTT | CASSATGYMNTGELFF
. | few | TRBJ2-2 | TRBV7-9 | TGTGCCAGCTCCATAGGGACGAACACCGGGGAGCTGTTTTTT | CASSIGTNTGELFF
. | . | TRBJ2-6 | TRBV19 | TGTGCCAGGCGCGTGTCTGGGGCCAACGTCCTGACTTTC | CARRVSGANVLTF
. | . | TRBJ2-5 | TRBV9 | TGTGCCAGCAGCGCCCATGGGGCCCAAGAGACCCAGTACTTC | CASSAHGAQETQYF
. | . | TRBJ1-2 | TRBV28 | TGTGCCAGCAGTTTTCACTCGTCAGGGACCTATGGCTACACCTTC | CASSFHSSGTYGYTF
. | . | TRBJ1-5 | TRBV4-1 | TGCGCCAGCAGCCAAGTAGTCGGCAATCAGCCCCAGCATTTT | CASSQVVGNQPQHF
. | . | TRBJ1-1 | TRBV28 | TGTGCCAGCAGTTTCCCCGGGGTGCATCTTGAAGCTTTCTTT | CASSFPGVHLEAFF
. | . | TRBJ2-5 | TRBV9 | TGTGCCAGCAGCCCCGACCTAAAGACCCAGTACTTC | CASSPDLKTQYF
TRBD1 | . | TRBJ1-2 | TRBV19 | TGTGCCAGTGGCGGGACAGGGGGGCCGGTTGGCTACACCTTC | CASGGTGGPVGYTF
. | once | TRBJ2-7 | TRBV5-1 | TGCGCCAGCAGTGAAGGACGGCTGAAATACGACGAGCAGTACTTC | CASSEGRLKYDEQYF
. | . | TRBJ2-7 | TRBV23-1 | TGCGCCAGCAGTCAATCTAAGAGGGGTTACTTC | CASSQSKRGYF
. | . | TRBJ1-3 | TRBV9 | TGTGCCAGCAGCCGGGACGGGCAATACTCTGGAAACACCATATATTTT | CASSRDGQYSGNTIYF
TRBD2 | few | TRBJ2-1 | TRBV27 | TGTGCCAGCAGTCCCCGACTAGCGGGAGGGTGGGAGCAGTTCTTC | CASSPRLAGGWEQFF
. | . | TRBJ2-3 | TRBV7-2 | TGTGCCAGCAGCCCCCCAGAGCCCGATTATACGCAGTATTTT | CASSPPEPDYTQYF
. | few | TRBJ2-2 | TRBV12-1 | TGTGCCAGTGTCAGAATAGCGGGAGTGCCCGGGGAGCTGTTTTTT | CASVRIAGVPGELFF
TRBD1 | . | TRBJ2-2 | TRBV5-1 | TGCGCCAGCACCGGGACAGGGGGCACCGGGGAGCTGTTTTTT | CASTGTGGTGELFF
TRBD2 | few | TRBJ2-1 | TRBV2 | TGTGCCAGCAGTACCGGGACTAGCGGGAGAGAGTTCTTC | CASSTGTSGREFF
. | . | TRBJ1-3 | TRBV28 | TGTGCCAGCAGTTTAGTTTTCGGAGGCACCATATATTTT | CASSLVFGGTIYF
. | . | TRBJ1-2 | TRBV7-2 | TGTGCCAGCAGCTTAGTAGAGGGAGTGGTCTATGGCTACACCTTC | CASSLVEGVVYGYTF
. | . | TRBJ2-2 | TRBV2 | TGTGCTTCACGCTGGGACTACACCGGGGAGCTGTTTTTT | CASRWDYTGELFF
. | . | TRBJ2-7 | TRBV5-4 | TGTGCCAGCAGCTTATCCGGGACCTCGGGCTACGAGCAGTACTTC | CASSLSGTSGYEQYF
. | once | TRBJ2-7 | TRBV5-1 | TGCGCCAGCAGCGCCGGGGGCCACTACGAGCAGTACTTC | CASSAGGHYEQYF
TRBD1 | . | TRBJ1-1 | TRBV28 | TGTGCCAGCATGTACAGGGGGCGGAACACTGAAGCTTTCTTT | CASMYRGRNTEAFF
. | few | TRBJ2-7 | TRBV6-5 | TGTGCCAGCAGTTACTCGAACCCCAGAGCCTACGAGCAGTACTTC | CASSYSNPRAYEQYF
TRBD2 | . | TRBJ2-1 | TRBV6-5 | TGTGCCAGCAGGGGACTAGCGCTCTACAATGAGCAGTTCTTC | CASRGLALYNEQFF
. | . | TRBJ2-2 | TRBV5-1 | TGCGCCAGCAGCTTGGGCGAGGGGACGAACACCGGGGAGCTGTTTTTT | CASSLGEGTNTGELFF
. | . | TRBJ1-6 | TRBV5-4 | TGTGCCAGCAGCCCAGAGGGGGGGCGATCACCCCTCCACTTT | CASSPEGGRSPLHF
. | . | TRBJ1-3 | TRBV28 | TGTGCCAGCAGGGGGGGCTCTGGAAACACCATATATTTT | CASRGGSGNTIYF
. | many | TRBJ1-4 | TRBV4-2 | TGTGCCTCAGGAGGGGTAGCGGGTGAAAAACTGTTTTTT | CASGGVAGEKLFF
TRBD2 | . | TRBJ2-5 | TRBV19 | TGTGCCAGCATGCCTAGCGGAATGCCAGAGACCCAGTACTTC | CASMPSGMPETQYF
. | . | TRBJ2-7 | TRBV4-1 | TGCGCCAGCAGCTATCGGGACACCGGATACGAGCAGTACTTC | CASSYRDTGYEQYF
. | . | TRBJ1-5 | TRBV6-1 | TGTGCCAGCAGTGAAGGACCCAATCAGCCCCAGCATTTT | CASSEGPNQPQHF
. | . | TRBJ1-1 | TRBV5-1 | TGCGCCAGCAGCTTGGGGGCAGGACAAGCCACTGAAGCTTTCTTT | CASSLGAGQATEAFF
. | . | TRBJ2-3 | TRBV7-2 | TGTGCCAGCAGCCAAACTAGGGTGGGCACAGATACGCAGTATTTT | CASSQTRVGTDTQYF
. | . | TRBJ2-1 | TRBV2 | TGTGCCAGCACTCTAGCCTCCTACAATGAGCAGTTCTTC | CASTLASYNEQFF
TRBD1 | once | TRBJ1-4 | TRBV29-1 | TGCAGCGTTCCAGGGGGATCTAATGAAAAACTGTTTTTT | CSVPGGSNEKLFF
TRBD1 | . | TRBJ2-7 | TRBV11-2 | TGTGCCAGCACCCCCAGGGGACAGAATTCCTACGAGCAGTACTTC | CASTPRGQNSYEQYF
. | . | TRBJ1-2 | TRBV14 | TGTGCCAGCAGCCAAGACCACCGGGCCTATGGCTACACCTTC | CASSQDHRAYGYTF
. | . | TRBJ1-5 | TRBV10-3 | TGTGCCATCAGCGCGGGTGACGGCAATCAGCCCCAGCATTTT | CAISAGDGNQPQHF
TRBD2 | . | TRBJ2-1 | TRBV27 | TGTGCCAGCAGTTTATCGTTTGCGGGAGCCCCGGATGAGCAGTTCTTC | CASSLSFAGAPDEQFF
. | . | TRBJ2-3 | TRBV5-1 | TGCGCCAGCAGCTTGGAGGTAGCAGATACGCAGTATTTT | CASSLEVADTQYF
TRBD1 | few | TRBJ1-3 | TRBV5-1 | TGCGCCAGCAGCTTGACAGGGGCCGACTCTGGAAACACCATATATTTT | CASSLTGADSGNTIYF
. | . | TRBJ1-1 | TRBV5-1 | TGCGCCAGCAGCTTGGACGGTTTGAACACTGAAGCTTTCTTT | CASSLDGLNTEAFF
TRBD1 | many | TRBJ1-2 | TRBV27 | TGTGCCAGCAGTCGAGACAGGGGTCGGTATGGCTACACCTTC | CASSRDRGRYGYTF
. | . | TRBJ2-1 | TRBV4-1 | TGCGCCAGCAGCCAACCTGTAGGAGGGAACCGAGGCAATGAGCAGTTCTTC | CASSQPVGGNRGNEQFF
TRBD2 | . | TRBJ2-3 | TRBV15 | TGTGCCACCAGCTCCATGAGGCTAGCGGCCAAGCTTTCGCAGTATTTT | CATSSMRLAAKLSQYF
TRBD1 | . | TRBJ2-7 | TRBV19 | TGTGCCAGTAGTCCGTCGGGACAGGGATTTTTGTTGCCCTACGAGCAGTACTTC | CASSPSGQGFLLPYEQYF
. | . | TRBJ1-1 | TRBV28 | TGTGCCAGCGCAGACGCGAACACTGAAGCTTTCTTT | CASADANTEAFF
TRBD2 | . | TRBJ2-5 | TRBV11-2 | TGTGCCAGCCAGGCGGGGGAAGAGACCCAGTACTTC | CASQAGEETQYF
TRBD2 | . | TRBJ2-3 | TRBV9 | TGTGCCAGCAGCGTAGCCCCTGAGGTAGCGGGAGGGTGGTTGGACACAGATACGCAGTATTTT | CASSVAPEVAGGWLDTDTQYF
. | . | TRBJ1-5 | TRBV19 | TGTGCCAGTAGCCACGCAGGTACGCTGGGCAGGGGAAGCAATCAGCCCCAGCATTTT | CASSHAGTLGRGSNQPQHF
. | . | TRBJ1-2 | TRBV5-4 | TGTGCCAGCAGCTTAGACAGGCTGTCTAACTATGGCTACACCTTC | CASSLDRLSNYGYTF
. | . | TRBJ2-1 | TRBV6-6 | TGTGCCAGCAGTTTCGGACGTCAGCAGTTCTTC | CASSFGRQQFF
TRBD2 | once | TRBJ2-1 | TRBV19 | TGTGCCAGTAGTGTAAGACTAGCGGGGAACAATGAGCAGTTCTTC | CASSVRLAGNNEQFF
TRBD2 | few | TRBJ2-1 | TRBV27 | TGTGCCAGCACCCGACTAGCGGGAGGCAATGAGCAGTTCTTC | CASTRLAGGNEQFF